Listed below are T cell receptor beta chains from one sample, sequenced in a study of T cells in Graves' hyperthyroidism and ophthalmopathy. In TCRdb, the multiplex PCR reads were re-called with MiXCR into one record per CDR3 protein. The data hold fewer than 700,000 distinct CDR3 sequences, with about 16% observed a single time. Sequenced input: blood. All receptors come from a woman in her 30s with Graves' hyperthyroidism. CDR3s include the opening cysteine and the closing phenylalanine or tryptophan. D genes are given only for firm matches. For some rows the clone size is stated as once, few or many, or as a class when expanded; others skip it.

d_call	j_call	v_call	cdr3_length	clone_size	cdr3_aa	cdr3_nt
TRBD2	TRBJ2-7	TRBV12-5	15	many	CASGTGLAASYEQYF	TGTGCTAGTGGAACCGGACTAGCGGCCTCCTACGAGCAGTACTTC
TRBD2	TRBJ2-3	TRBV7-2	17	many	CASSFDLSGRGTDTQYF	TGTGCCAGCAGCTTTGATCTTAGCGGGAGGGGAACAGATACGCAGTATTTT
.	TRBJ1-5	TRBV7-9	14	.	CASSGSNSNQPQHF	TGTGCCAGCAGCGGCTCGAATAGCAATCAGCCCCAGCATTTT
.	TRBJ2-7	TRBV3-1	13	many	CASSARTLYEQYF	TGTGCCAGCAGCGCCCGGACTCTCTACGAGCAGTACTTC
TRBD1	TRBJ2-3	TRBV24-1	14	many	CATRGTAVADTQYF	TGTGCCACCAGGGGGACAGCAGTTGCAGATACGCAGTATTTT
TRBD2	TRBJ2-5	TRBV6-1	14	few	CASSRAGLQETQYF	TGTGCCAGCAGTAGAGCGGGATTACAAGAGACCCAGTACTTC
TRBD1	TRBJ1-2	TRBV5-1	15	many	CASSLQTGANYGYTF	TGCGCCAGCAGCTTACAAACAGGGGCGAACTATGGCTACACCTTC
.	TRBJ2-1	TRBV14	15	.	CASSQDLWGWNEQFF	TGTGCCAGCAGCCAAGATTTGTGGGGATGGAATGAGCAGTTCTTC
.	TRBJ2-7	TRBV3-1	15	many	CASSQDRRRSYEQYF	TGTGCCAGCAGCCAAGATAGAAGGCGCTCCTACGAGCAGTACTTC
TRBD1	TRBJ2-7	TRBV6-5	13	many	CASSYSRDSEQYF	TGTGCCAGCAGTTACTCACGGGACAGCGAGCAGTACTTC
.	TRBJ1-2	TRBV20-1	17	few	CSARDLRHNLINYGYTF	TGCAGTGCTAGAGATCTACGGCACAACCTGATTAACTATGGCTACACCTTC
TRBD1	TRBJ1-2	TRBV7-2	15	many	CASSQDRGRGHGYTF	TGTGCCAGCAGCCAAGACAGGGGGCGAGGACATGGCTACACCTTC
.	TRBJ2-1	TRBV5-1	16	.	CASSLTMTSSYNEQFF	TGCGCCAGCAGCTTGACGATGACTAGCTCCTACAATGAGCAGTTCTTC
.	TRBJ2-1	TRBV28	16	many	CASSLLPRFSYNEQFF	TGTGCCAGCAGTTTACTTCCTAGATTTTCCTACAATGAGCAGTTCTTC
TRBD1	TRBJ1-3	TRBV12-3/TRBV12-4	14	few	CASITGGRGNTIYF	TGTGCCAGCATCACAGGGGGACGTGGAAACACCATATATTTT
TRBD2	TRBJ2-7	TRBV5-1	14	few	CASSLGSGTLEQYF	TGCGCCAGCAGCTTGGGTAGCGGGACCCTCGAGCAGTACTTC
.	TRBJ2-5	TRBV5-5	16	few	CASSLADGSVRETQYF	TGTGCCAGCAGCTTGGCCGACGGCTCGGTAAGAGAGACCCAGTACTTC
TRBD2	TRBJ2-1	TRBV20-1	15	.	CSARELAGGPNEQFF	TGCAGTGCTAGAGAACTAGCGGGAGGGCCTAATGAGCAGTTCTTC
TRBD2	TRBJ2-2	TRBV28	14	many	CASSRLAGGGELFF	TGTGCCAGCAGTCGGCTAGCGGGAGGCGGGGAGCTGTTTTTT
.	TRBJ1-3	TRBV10-2	15	few	CPSSFGQGTGNTTYF	.
TRBD1	TRBJ1-1	TRBV29-1	13	.	CSVETGRGTEAFF	TGCAGCGTTGAGACAGGGAGAGGGACTGAAGCTTTCTTT
.	TRBJ2-1	TRBV28	16	many	CASSSPTGPWDNEQFF	TGTGCCAGCAGTTCCCCCACAGGGCCTTGGGACAATGAGCAGTTCTTC
.	TRBJ2-7	TRBV28	11	many	CASNSAYEQYF	TGTGCCAGTAATAGCGCCTACGAGCAGTACTTC
.	TRBJ2-7	TRBV28	16	many	CASSPDYFVSSYEQYF	TGTGCCAGCAGTCCCGATTATTTTGTCTCATCCTACGAGCAGTACTTC
.	TRBJ1-5	TRBV28	16	many	CASSRRGRYSNQPQHF	TGTGCCAGCAGTCGACGCGGACGGTATAGCAATCAGCCCCAGCATTTT
.	TRBJ2-5	TRBV12-3/TRBV12-4	11	.	CASSRSETQYF	TGTGCCAGCAGCCGTAGTGAGACCCAGTACTTC
.	TRBJ2-3	TRBV4-2	16	.	CASSQDGARPTDTQYF	TGTGCCAGCAGCCAAGACGGCGCGCGGCCCACAGATACGCAGTATTTT
TRBD1	TRBJ1-6	TRBV3-1	15	few	CASKKGTEYNSPLHF	TGTGCCAGCAAAAAAGGGACAGAGTATAATTCACCCCTCCACTTT
TRBD1	TRBJ2-3	TRBV7-9	15	few	CASSLGRGSSDTQYF	TGTGCCAGCAGCTTAGGCAGGGGGTCCTCAGATACGCAGTATTTT
TRBD2	TRBJ2-1	TRBV19	16	.	CASSTRSGISYNEQFF	TGTGCCAGTAGTACTCGTAGCGGGATCTCCTACAATGAGCAGTTCTTC
TRBD1	TRBJ2-7	TRBV24-1	15	few	CATSDGGTGSYEQYF	TGTGCCACCAGTGACGGGGGGACAGGGTCCTACGAGCAGTACTTC
TRBD1	TRBJ2-1	TRBV27	16	many	CASSPIDRAAYNEQFF	TGTGCCAGCAGTCCTATCGACAGGGCGGCCTACAATGAGCAGTTCTTC
TRBD1	TRBJ1-1	TRBV5-1	14	many	CASSFRGAWTEAFF	TGCGCCAGCAGCTTCAGGGGGGCGTGGACTGAAGCTTTCTTT
.	TRBJ2-5	TRBV30	15	few	CAWSSPVVLQETQYF	TGTGCCTGGAGTTCGCCGGTGGTCCTCCAAGAGACCCAGTACTTC
TRBD1	TRBJ2-3	TRBV7-3	14	.	CASSQGTDTDTQYF	TGTGCCAGCAGCCAAGGGACAGACACAGATACGCAGTATTTT